These 21 T cell receptor beta chains share one sample of origin, sequenced in a study of beta chain features in type 1 diabetes. The antigens these receptors bind are not known. Study-wide results and caveats: Shortening that was moderate but significant affected the TCRB CDR3s of Type 1 diabetes patients in all four CD4+ subsets.

Of the isolated RNA, all was reverse transcribed, and so the sequenced material was expressed TCRB transcripts. Produced via immunoSEQ multiplex PCR; TCRdb's table is partial and in-frame only. Of about 650,000 clones detected, around 12% appear once; the ten largest clones hold 0.095% to 0.15%. Sequencing was performed on naive CD4+ T cells from blood. The receptors were sampled from a man aged 25-45 years with type 1 diabetes.

This clone was recorded a few times. The chain employs TRBV29-1 and TRBJ2-3; no clear D. Germline V gene data show CDR1 as SQVTM and CDR2 as ANQGSEA. Between the trimmed V and J ends, which lost 1 base and 2 bases, there was a span of 10 bases. The CDR3 loop spans 14 amino acids. The CDR3 sequence is CSVEVGSYTDTQYF. In DNA form, the CDR3 reads TGCAGCGTTGAAGTGGGCTCTTACACAGATACGCAGTATTTT.

This clone has more than one count but fewer than ten. The chain links TRBV14 to TRBJ2-7; 8 positions match TRBD2. Germline lookup yields CDR1 SGHDN and CDR2 FVKESK. V lost 4 bases and J lost 1; bases outside the gene matches: 6. The CDR3 is 15 amino acids. CDR3 residues: CASSRMAGGSYEQYF. In DNA, the CDR3 is TGTGCCAGCAGCCGGATGGCGGGGGGTTCCTACGAGCAGTACTTC. Filled out from reference TRBV14 and TRBJ2-7, the complete variable domain reads EAGVTQFPSHSVIEKGQTVTLRCDPISGHDNLYWYRRVMGKEIKFLLHFVKESKQDESGMPNNRFLAERTGGTYSTLKVQPAELEDSGVYFCASSRMAGGSYEQYFGPGTRLTVT.

V usage is TRBV27 and J usage is TRBJ2-6; 11 bases align to TRBD2. Germline CDR1 is MNHEY and CDR2 is SMNVEV (reference sequence). This CDR3 is built from 17 residues. V dropped 9 bases and J dropped 0; count of bases not matched to a gene: 7. CDR3 nucleotides: TGTGCCAGTAAGACTAGCGGGGACTACTCTGGGGCCAACGTCCTGACTTTC. Encoded protein: CASKTSGDYSGANVLTF.

This clone was seen a few times. The chain recombines TRBV2 with TRBJ1-4; D remains unclear. In germline, CDR1 is SNHLY, CDR2 FYNNEI. This CDR3 has 15 residues. Trimming took 3 bases from V and 4 from J, leaving 12 bases between them. The CDR3 sequence is CASSEETLNNEKLFF. The CDR3 nucleotides read TGTGCCAGCAGTGAGGAGACGCTGAATAATGAAAAACTGTTTTTT.

This clone was counted a few times. The chain has TRBV30 and TRBJ1-4, with a weak D call TRBD1 (5 bases). V shed 0 bases and J shed 8 bases, with 13 bases lying between them. This CDR3 is built from 14 residues. The germline V gene encodes CDR1 GTSNPN and CDR2 SVGIG (reference sequence). The CDR3 reads CAWSVSGHGEKLFF. CDR3 DNA: TGTGCCTGGAGTGTATCAGGGCATGGGGAAAAACTGTTTTTT.

The chain links TRBV5-1 to TRBJ2-1, with a possible D match to TRBD1 (5 bases). V gave up 3 bases and J gave up 8 bases, with 15 bases separating them. The CDR3 consists of 14 residues. The germline V gene has CDR1 SGHRS and CDR2 YFSETQ. For the CDR3, the DNA is TGCGCCAGCAGCTCTCTTGGGGCCACCCATGAGCAGTTCTTC. The encoded protein is CASSSLGATHEQFF.

CDR3 loop: CASSPQGPYNEQFF. The CDR3 bases are TGTGCCAGCAGTCCTCAAGGGCCCTACAATGAGCAGTTCTTC. The chain is built from TRBV21-1 and TRBJ2-1. TRBV21-1 is flagged as a pseudogene. This CDR3 is built from 14 residues.

Many counts were recorded for this clone. The V call is TRBV6-6, the J call TRBJ1-2, with D tentatively TRBD1 (6 bases). The CDR3 runs 15 residues. The V end was cut by 2 bases, the J end by 3 bases, with 13 bases between. CDR1 is MNHNY, CDR2 SVGAGI, per germline (reference sequence). CDR3 nucleotides: TGTGCCAGCAGTTACCGACAGGAGCCCGACTATGGCTACACCTTC. It encodes CASSYRQEPDYGYTF.

This clone has a handful of counts. The chain has TRBV7-8 and TRBJ2-7, with no clear D. Germline V lookup: CDR1 SGHVS, CDR2 FQNEAQ. V was pared by 2 bases and J by 0 bases, with 8 bases between. This CDR3 contains 14 residues. This CDR3 is CASSLQLSSYEQYF. CDR3 in DNA: TGTGCCAGCAGCTTACAGCTAAGCTCCTACGAGCAGTACTTC.

V is TRBV6-5 and J is TRBJ2-1; D may be TRBD2 (6 bases). Trimming removed 5 bases from V and 7 bases from J, with 12 bases in between. Germline V gives CDR1 MNHEY, CDR2 SVGAGI. This CDR3 region has 13 residues. CDR3 loop: CASSPTSRNEQFF. As DNA, the CDR3 is TGTGCCAGCAGTCCGACTAGTAGGAATGAGCAGTTCTTC.

J is TRBJ2-5 and V is TRBV29-1; 9 nucleotides line up with TRBD1. V dropped 5 bases and J dropped 5; count of bases not matched to a gene: 12. CDR1 SQVTM and CDR2 ANQGSEA come from the germline V gene. This CDR3 region has 15 residues. The DNA of the CDR3 is TGCAGCGTTACAACAGGGGGCAAGGGGCAGGAGACCCAGTACTTC. This encodes CSVTTGGKGQETQYF.

This clone was detected only a few times. The chain is built from TRBV2 and TRBJ2-3, with TRBD1 matching 7 bases. This CDR3 comprises 14 residues. Germline V gene lookup returns CDR1 SNHLY and CDR2 FYNNEI. V shed 4 bases and J 2 bases; nucleotides not matched to a gene: 3. The CDR3 nucleotides read TGTGCCAGCAGTGGGGACAGTTTCACAGATACGCAGTATTTT. It is translated as CASSGDSFTDTQYF.

V and J are TRBV6-5 and TRBJ2-5; TRBD2 aligns across 10 bases. Germline CDR1 reads MNHEY; CDR2 reads SVGAGI. V shed 6 bases and J 5 bases; nucleotides not matched to a gene: 9. This CDR3 has 15 residues. The CDR3 DNA follows: TGTGCCAGCAGATTCTTAGCGGGGGGTCTCGAGACCCAGTACTTC. Amino acids: CASRFLAGGLETQYF.

The chain recombines TRBV19 with TRBJ2-4; 7 nucleotides match TRBD2. V lost 5 bases and J lost 1; bases outside the gene matches: 5. Germline CDR1 and CDR2: LNHDA and SQIVND (reference sequence). This CDR3 is built from 15 residues. In DNA form, the CDR3 reads TGTGCCAGTAGTCCGGGGGGACTTGCCAAAAACATTCAGTACTTC. As protein: CASSPGGLAKNIQYF.

A few counts support this clone. The chain employs TRBV6-6 and TRBJ2-7; D is uncertain. Germline values: CDR1 MNHNY, CDR2 SVGAGI (reference sequence). Trimming left V 5 bases short and J 5 bases short, with 19 bases between. The CDR3 consists of 15 residues. CDR3 residues: CASSPHVEGLDEQYF. Here the CDR3 DNA reads TGTGCCAGCAGTCCGCACGTCGAAGGTTTGGACGAGCAGTACTTC.

V is TRBV5-6 and J is TRBJ2-3; no reliable D call. Germline V gene sequence: CDR1 SGHDT, CDR2 YYEEEE. The CDR3 is 15 amino acids. The V and J ends lost 1 base and 0 bases respectively, with 9 bases between them. CDR3 bases: TGTGCCAGCAGCTTGTTACATACTAGCACAGATACGCAGTATTTT. Its protein is CASSLLHTSTDTQYF.

The rearrangement links TRBV11-2 to TRBJ2-1; D may match TRBD1 or TRBD2 (5 bases each). Trimming pared 2 bases from V and 5 bases from J, leaving 10 bases between. Germline V lookup: CDR1 SGHAT, CDR2 FQNNGV. This CDR3 is 14 amino acids long. Here the CDR3 DNA reads TGTGCCAGCAGCTTAAGGAGAGGGGACAATGAGCAGTTCTTC. Protein sequence: CASSLRRGDNEQFF.

This clone was counted a few times. This rearrangement joins TRBV4-2 to TRBJ2-1, with TRBD1 matching over 11 bases. V lost 4 bases and J lost 7; bases outside the gene matches: 9. The CDR3 covers 16 residues. Germline-derived CDR1 and CDR2 are LGHNA and YNFKEQ. CDR3 protein: CASSPRGQGVKNEQFF. In nucleotides, the CDR3 is TGTGCCAGCAGCCCACGGGGACAGGGGGTAAAGAATGAGCAGTTCTTC.

The rearrangement joins TRBV9 to TRBJ1-2; TRBD1 is a possible D gene (6 bases). V was shortened by 5 bases and J by 7 bases, with 12 bases between the two germline ends. The germline gives CDR1 SGDLS, CDR2 YYNGEE. The CDR3 loop spans 12 amino acids. The CDR3 spells CASSVTGFGYTF. CDR3 DNA: TGTGCCAGCAGTGTTACAGGGTTTGGCTACACCTTC.

This clone has a handful of counts. V gene TRBV2 combines with J gene TRBJ1-1; a weak D match, TRBD1 (5 bases). The CDR3 is 17 residues long. With 2 bases removed from V and 0 bases from J, the gap between germline ends came to 16 bases. Germline V CDR1 and CDR2: SNHLY, FYNNEI. DNA for the CDR3: TGTGCCAGCAGTGAATCGCCAGGGCTTTACATGAACACTGAAGCTTTCTTT. This translates into CASSESPGLYMNTEAFF. Full variable domain (outside the CDR3, taken from reference TRBV2 and TRBJ1-1): EPEVTQTPSHQVTQMGQEVILRCVPISNHLYFYWYRQILGQKVEFLVSFYNNEISEKSEIFDDQFSVERPDGSNFTLKIRSTKLEDSAMYFCASSESPGLYMNTEAFFGQGTRLTVV.

The chain uses TRBV6-1 and TRBJ1-3; a weak D match, TRBD1 (5 bases). The CDR3 has 15 residues. With 1 base removed from V and 0 bases from J, the gap between germline ends came to 7 bases. Germline V gene lookup returns CDR1 MNHNS and CDR2 SASEGT. The CDR3 region has the DNA TGTGCCAGCAGTGAAGGGGGCCTCTCTGGAAACACCATATATTTT. The encoded protein is CASSEGGLSGNTIYF.